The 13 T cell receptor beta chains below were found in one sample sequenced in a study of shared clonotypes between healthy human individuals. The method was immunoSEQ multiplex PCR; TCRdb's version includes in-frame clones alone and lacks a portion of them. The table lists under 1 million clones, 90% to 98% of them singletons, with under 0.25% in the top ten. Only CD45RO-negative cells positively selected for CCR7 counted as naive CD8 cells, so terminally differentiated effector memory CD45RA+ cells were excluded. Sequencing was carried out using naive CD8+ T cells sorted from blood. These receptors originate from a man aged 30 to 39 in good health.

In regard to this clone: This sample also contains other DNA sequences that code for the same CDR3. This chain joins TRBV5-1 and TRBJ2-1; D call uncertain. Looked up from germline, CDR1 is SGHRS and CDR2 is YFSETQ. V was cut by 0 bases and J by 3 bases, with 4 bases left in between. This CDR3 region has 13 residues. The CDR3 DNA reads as TGCGCCAGCAGCTTGGAGCTCTACAATGAGCAGTTCTTC. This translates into CASSLELYNEQFF.

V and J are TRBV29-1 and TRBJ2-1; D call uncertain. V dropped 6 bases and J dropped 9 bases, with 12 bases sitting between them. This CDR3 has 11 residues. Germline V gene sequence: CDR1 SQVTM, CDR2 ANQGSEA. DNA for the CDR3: TGCAGCGTGGCCCTCCAAGGTGAGCAGTTCTTC. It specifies CSVALQGEQFF.

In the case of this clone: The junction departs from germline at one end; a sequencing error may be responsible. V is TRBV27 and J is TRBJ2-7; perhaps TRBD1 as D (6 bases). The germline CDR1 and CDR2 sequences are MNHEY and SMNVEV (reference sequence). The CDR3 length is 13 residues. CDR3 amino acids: CATKQGPPHEQYF. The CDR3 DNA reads TGCGCGACAAAACAGGGACCACCACACGAGCAGTACTTC.

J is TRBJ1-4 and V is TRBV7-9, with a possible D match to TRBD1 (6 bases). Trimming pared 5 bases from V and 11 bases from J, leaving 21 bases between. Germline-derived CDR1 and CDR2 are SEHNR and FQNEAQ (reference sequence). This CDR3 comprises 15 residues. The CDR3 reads CASSLGQSDEHKLFF. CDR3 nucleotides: TGTGCCAGCAGCCTGGGACAAAGTGACGAACACAAACTGTTTTTT.

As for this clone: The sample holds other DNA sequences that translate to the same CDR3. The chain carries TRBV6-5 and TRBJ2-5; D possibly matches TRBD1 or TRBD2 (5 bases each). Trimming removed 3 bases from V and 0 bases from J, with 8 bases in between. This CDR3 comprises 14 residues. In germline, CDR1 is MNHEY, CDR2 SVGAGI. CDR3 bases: TGTGCCAGCAGTTATGGGGGAGACCAAGAGACCCAGTACTTC. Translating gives CASSYGGDQETQYF.

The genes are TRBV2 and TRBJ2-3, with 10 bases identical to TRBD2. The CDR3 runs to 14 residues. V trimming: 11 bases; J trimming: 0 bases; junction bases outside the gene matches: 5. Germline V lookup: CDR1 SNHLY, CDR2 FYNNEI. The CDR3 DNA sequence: TGTGCCTCGTTACTAGCGGGGAGCACAGATACGCAGTATTTT. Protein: CASLLAGSTDTQYF.

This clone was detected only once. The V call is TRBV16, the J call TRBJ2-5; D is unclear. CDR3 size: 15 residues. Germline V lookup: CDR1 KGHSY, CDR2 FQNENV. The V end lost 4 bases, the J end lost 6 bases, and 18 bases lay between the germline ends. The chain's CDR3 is CASSLRTEAAKTQYF. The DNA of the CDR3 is TGTGCCAGCAGCCTTCGGACCGAGGCTGCCAAGACCCAGTACTTC. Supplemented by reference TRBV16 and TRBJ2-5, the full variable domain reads GEEVAQTPKHLVRGEGQKAKLYCAPIKGHSYVFWYQQVLKNEFKFLISFQNENVFDETGMPKERFSAKCLPNSPCSLEIQATKLEDSAVYFCASSLRTEAAKTQYFGPGTRLLVL.

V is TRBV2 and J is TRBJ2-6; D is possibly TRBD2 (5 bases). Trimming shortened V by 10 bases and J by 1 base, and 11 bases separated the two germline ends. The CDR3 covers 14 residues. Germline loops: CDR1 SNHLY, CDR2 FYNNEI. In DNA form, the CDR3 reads TGTGCCATCCTGCGGAGGTCTGGGGCCAACGTCCTGACTTTC. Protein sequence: CAILRRSGANVLTF.

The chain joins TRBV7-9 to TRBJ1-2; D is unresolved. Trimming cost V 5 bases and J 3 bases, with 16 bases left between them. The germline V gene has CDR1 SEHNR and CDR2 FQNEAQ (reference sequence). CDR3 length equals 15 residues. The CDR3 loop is CASSPDPGQDYGYTF. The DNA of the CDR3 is TGTGCCAGCAGCCCAGATCCGGGTCAGGACTATGGCTACACCTTC.

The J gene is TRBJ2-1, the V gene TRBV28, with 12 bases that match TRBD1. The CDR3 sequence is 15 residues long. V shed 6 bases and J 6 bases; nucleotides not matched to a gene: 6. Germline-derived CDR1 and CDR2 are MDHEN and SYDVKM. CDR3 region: CASRRPGQGANEQFF. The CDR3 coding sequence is TGTGCCAGCAGACGCCCGGGACAGGGGGCCAATGAGCAGTTCTTC.

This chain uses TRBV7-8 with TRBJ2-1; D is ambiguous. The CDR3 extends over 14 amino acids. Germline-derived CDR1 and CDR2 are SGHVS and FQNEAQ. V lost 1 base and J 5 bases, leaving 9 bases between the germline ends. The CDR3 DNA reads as TGTGCCAGCAGCTTAGGGGGATGGGACAATGAGCAGTTCTTC. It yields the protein CASSLGGWDNEQFF.

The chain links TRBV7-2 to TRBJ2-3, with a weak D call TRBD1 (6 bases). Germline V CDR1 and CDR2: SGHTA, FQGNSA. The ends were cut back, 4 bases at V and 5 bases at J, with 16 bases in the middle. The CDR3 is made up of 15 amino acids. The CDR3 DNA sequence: TGTGCCAGCAGCTCCCCGAGTGGGGGCGAAGATACGCAGTATTTT. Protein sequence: CASSSPSGGEDTQYF. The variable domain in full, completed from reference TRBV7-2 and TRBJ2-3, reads GAGVSQSPSNKVTEKGKDVELRCDPISGHTALYWYRQSLGQGLEFLIYFQGNSAPDKSGLPSDRFSAERTGGSVSTLTIQRTQQEDSAVYLCASSSPSGGEDTQYFGPGTRLTVL.

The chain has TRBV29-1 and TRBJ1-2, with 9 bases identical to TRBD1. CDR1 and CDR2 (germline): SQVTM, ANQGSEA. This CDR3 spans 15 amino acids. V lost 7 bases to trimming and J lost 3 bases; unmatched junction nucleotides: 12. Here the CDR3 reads CSGRVPRDRDYGYTF. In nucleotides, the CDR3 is TGCAGCGGTAGAGTACCCCGGGACAGGGACTATGGCTACACCTTC. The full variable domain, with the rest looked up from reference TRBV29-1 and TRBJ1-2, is SAVISQKPSRDICQRGTSLTIQCQVDSQVTMMFWYRQQPGQSLTLIATANQGSEATYESGFVIDKFPISRPNLTFSTLTVSNMSPEDSSIYLCSGRVPRDRDYGYTFGSGTRLTVV.